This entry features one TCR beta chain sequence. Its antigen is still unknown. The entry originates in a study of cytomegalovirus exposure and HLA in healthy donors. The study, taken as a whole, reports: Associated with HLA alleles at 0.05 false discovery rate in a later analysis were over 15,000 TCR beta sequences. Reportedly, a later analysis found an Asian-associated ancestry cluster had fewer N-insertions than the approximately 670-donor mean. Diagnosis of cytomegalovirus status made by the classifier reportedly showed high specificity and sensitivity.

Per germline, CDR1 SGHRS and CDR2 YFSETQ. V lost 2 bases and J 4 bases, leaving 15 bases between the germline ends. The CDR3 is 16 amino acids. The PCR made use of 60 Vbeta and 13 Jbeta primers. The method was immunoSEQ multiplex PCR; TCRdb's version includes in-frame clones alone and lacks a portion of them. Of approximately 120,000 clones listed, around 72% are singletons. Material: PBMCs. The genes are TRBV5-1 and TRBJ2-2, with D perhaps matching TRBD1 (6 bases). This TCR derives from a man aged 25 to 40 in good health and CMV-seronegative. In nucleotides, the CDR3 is TGCGCCAGCAGCTTCTCTATTCAGGGGTTCACCGGGGAGCTGTTTTTT. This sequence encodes CASSFSIQGFTGELFF.